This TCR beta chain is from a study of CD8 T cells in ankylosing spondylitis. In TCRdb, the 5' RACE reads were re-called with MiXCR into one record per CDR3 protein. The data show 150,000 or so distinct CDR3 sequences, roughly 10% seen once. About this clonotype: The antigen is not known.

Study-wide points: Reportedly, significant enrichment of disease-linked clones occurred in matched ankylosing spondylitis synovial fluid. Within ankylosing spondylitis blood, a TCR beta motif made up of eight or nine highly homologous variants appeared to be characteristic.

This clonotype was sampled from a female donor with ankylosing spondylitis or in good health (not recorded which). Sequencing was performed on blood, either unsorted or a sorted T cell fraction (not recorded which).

CDR3 DNA sequence: TGTGCCAGCTCAACCTGGACTAGCGCTCCTAGCACAGATACGCAGTATTTT. This gives the protein CASSTWTSAPSTDTQYF. The chain uses TRBV18 and TRBJ2-3, with TRBD2 matching over 9 bases. Germline trimming cut 5 bases from V and 0 bases from J; bases unmatched to any gene: 9. CDR3 size: 17 residues. Germline-derived CDR1 and CDR2 are KGHSH and LQKENI.